Below are 22 T cell receptor beta chains sequenced from a single sample in a study of Ad26.COV2.S vaccination and SARS-CoV-2 variants. Clones were sequenced by immunoSEQ multiplex PCR, and TCRdb holds only the in-frame ones, with some missing. The profile shows about 410,000 clones, about 85% of them singletons. The treatment here: approximately 18 received Ad26.COV2.S at low or high dose, single or two shots; 5 received placebo; per-sample allocation not given. The samples date from day 63 after the first vaccine or placebo injection. This specimen was peripheral blood, taken in a trial of Ad26.COV2.S vaccine versus placebo. The receptors come from a person between 18 and 65 years old who received the Ad26.COV2.S COVID-19 vaccine or a placebo.

The V and J genes are TRBV5-4 and TRBJ1-2, with D perhaps matching TRBD1 (5 bases). The CDR3 consists of 14 residues. V shed 1 base and J shed 7 bases, with 14 bases lying between them. Germline lookup yields CDR1 SGHNT and CDR2 YYREEE (reference sequence). CDR3 loop: CASSLIRGDGGYTF. CDR3 nucleotide sequence: TGTGCCAGCAGCTTGATCCGGGGCGACGGTGGCTACACCTTC.

The chain couples TRBV11-3 to TRBJ2-7, with a weak D call TRBD2 (5 bases). V lost 5 bases, J lost 5 bases, and 13 bases lay in between. The CDR3 length is 13 residues. CDR1 SGHNT and CDR2 YENEEA come from the germline V gene. Written as DNA, the CDR3 is TGTGCCAGCAGCCCTCTGACCGGGAACGAGCAGTACTTC. Encoded protein: CASSPLTGNEQYF.

The chain recombines TRBV9 with TRBJ1-5; 7 nucleotides agree with TRBD1. CDR1 is SGDLS and CDR2 is YYNGEE in the germline V gene. V lost 3 bases to trimming and J lost 4 bases; unmatched junction nucleotides: 7. This CDR3 spans 15 amino acids. The CDR3 region is CASSARDSHNQPQHF. CDR3 in DNA: TGTGCCAGCAGCGCGCGGGACAGCCATAATCAGCCCCAGCATTTT.

V and J are TRBV10-2 and TRBJ1-1; D not certain. Trimming removed 0 bases from V and 6 bases from J, with 8 bases in between. Germline loops: CDR1 WSHSY, CDR2 SAAADI. This CDR3 has 13 residues. The CDR3, as DNA: TGCGCCAGCAGTGAGTCACGGTTCCCTGAAGCTTTCTTT. Its translation is CASSESRFPEAFF.

V gene TRBV7-2 combines with J gene TRBJ2-4, with TRBD2 identical over 9 bases. CDR1 is SGHTA, CDR2 FQGNSA, per germline. V gave up 1 base and J gave up 0 bases; unmatched junction bases: 7. The CDR3 has 18 residues. CDR3 in amino acids: CASSLERGAFIAKNIQYF. In DNA, the CDR3 is TGTGCCAGCAGCTTAGAGCGGGGGGCTTTCATAGCCAAAAACATTCAGTACTTC.

CDR3 nucleotide sequence: TGCGCCAGCAGCCAAGATTTCGAAGGGCCGTTAGGTGAAAAACTGTTTTTT. It translates to CASSQDFEGPLGEKLFF. The chain links TRBV4-3 to TRBJ1-4, with D unresolved. Germline V gene lookup returns CDR1 LGHNA and CDR2 YSLEER. Trimming took off 0 bases at V and 7 bases at J, with 18 bases between the two ends. The CDR3 is 17 residues long.

This chain uses TRBV13 with TRBJ2-1; D unclear. Germline V gene sequence: CDR1 PRHDT, CDR2 FYEKMQ (reference sequence). The length of the CDR3 is 13 residues. The ends were cut back, 0 bases at V and 6 bases at J, with 6 bases in the middle. The CDR3 nucleotides read TGTGCCAGCAGCTTAGGGACGGGCAATGAGCAGTTCTTC. It translates to CASSLGTGNEQFF.

This rearrangement joins TRBV18 to TRBJ2-6, with D uncertain. V dropped 6 bases and J dropped 0 bases, with 3 bases sitting between them. Germline loops: CDR1 KGHSH, CDR2 LQKENI. CDR3 length equals 13 residues. The CDR3 DNA is TGTGCCAGCTCGTACTCTGGGGCCAACGTCCTGACTTTC. Translating it yields CASSYSGANVLTF. Filled out from reference TRBV18 and TRBJ2-6, the complete variable domain reads NAGVMQNPRHLVRRRGQEARLRCSPMKGHSHVYWYRQLPEEGLKFMVYLQKENIIDESGMPKERFSAEFPKEGPSILRIQQVVRGDSAAYFCASSYSGANVLTFGAGSRLTVL.

The chain carries TRBV5-4 and TRBJ1-2, with D hard to call. Trimming pared 6 bases from V and 1 base from J, leaving 7 bases between. The CDR3 runs 12 residues. Germline V gene data show CDR1 as SGHNT and CDR2 as YYREEE (reference sequence). Here the CDR3 reads CASTFGNYGYTF. CDR3 DNA sequence: TGTGCCAGCACTTTCGGTAACTATGGCTACACCTTC.

This clone was counted once. The J gene is TRBJ2-5, the V gene TRBV19; TRBD1 is a possible D gene (6 bases). With 4 bases removed from V and 1 base from J, the gap between germline ends came to 13 bases. The CDR3 is 15 amino acids. Germline CDR1 is LNHDA and CDR2 is SQIVND (reference sequence). The CDR3 sequence: CASSKRGFSQETQYF. Written as DNA, the CDR3 is TGTGCCAGTAGTAAAAGGGGGTTTAGCCAAGAGACCCAGTACTTC.

The V and J genes are TRBV5-4 and TRBJ2-5, with D perhaps assigned TRBD1 or TRBD2 (5 bases each). Germline V CDR1 and CDR2: SGHNT, YYREEE (reference sequence). This CDR3 is 15 amino acids long. V was cut by 4 bases and J by 0 bases, with 13 bases left in between. The CDR3 protein is CASSPRGPYQETQYF. CDR3 in DNA: TGTGCCAGCAGCCCCCGGGGACCCTACCAAGAGACCCAGTACTTC.

Notes on this clone: The junction departs from germline at one end; a sequencing error may be responsible. V usage is TRBV27 and J usage is TRBJ1-1; no clear D. The CDR3 length is 15 residues. Germline V gene data show CDR1 as MNHEY and CDR2 as SMNVEV (reference sequence). The CDR3 spells CAGSLATPGNTEAFF. Here the CDR3 DNA reads TGTGCCGGCAGTTTAGCGACACCTGGGAACACTGAAGCTTTCTTT.

The chain recombines TRBV18 with TRBJ1-1, with 7 bases identical to TRBD1. Losses at the gene ends were 5 bases for V and 3 bases for J; bases not matched to a gene: 15. The germline gives CDR1 KGHSH, CDR2 LQKENI. This CDR3 comprises 17 residues. The CDR3 region is CASSNIGQVGPYTEAFF. The CDR3 coding sequence is TGTGCCAGCTCAAACATCGGACAGGTAGGGCCATACACTGAAGCTTTCTTT.

The J gene is TRBJ2-7, the V gene TRBV5-4; 7 bases line up with TRBD1. The J segment lost 1 base and the V segment lost 4 bases, leaving 2 bases of the junction unmatched. Germline assignment: CDR1 SGHNT and CDR2 YYREEE (reference sequence). This CDR3 contains 13 residues. This CDR3 reads CASSTDRSYEQYF. CDR3 DNA: TGTGCCAGCAGCACGGACAGGTCCTACGAGCAGTACTTC.

The rearrangement joins TRBV5-1 to TRBJ1-2; tentatively, D is TRBD1 (5 bases). The V and J ends lost 0 bases and 0 bases respectively, with 12 bases between them. The CDR3 is 16 amino acids. Germline CDR1 reads SGHRS; CDR2 reads YFSETQ. CDR3 region: CASSLAGGGPNYGYTF. DNA for the CDR3: TGCGCCAGCAGCTTGGCGGGCGGGGGTCCTAACTATGGCTACACCTTC.

The chain links TRBV5-5 to TRBJ1-1; 7 bases line up with TRBD1. The CDR3 runs 14 residues. The trim removed 0 bases at V and 3 bases at J, leaving 2 bases unmatched. Per the germline V gene, CDR1 is SGHKS and CDR2 is YYEKEE (reference sequence). The CDR3 here is CASSLGQGYTEAFF. The CDR3 coding sequence is TGTGCCAGCAGCTTGGGACAGGGATACACTGAAGCTTTCTTT.

The chain has TRBV19 and TRBJ1-2; D is unresolved. Germline CDR1 and CDR2: LNHDA and SQIVND (reference sequence). V lost 5 bases, J lost 7 bases, and 14 bases lay in between. The CDR3 is 13 amino acids. The CDR3 reads CASSFPRSIGYTF. The CDR3 DNA sequence: TGTGCCAGTAGTTTCCCACGTTCGATTGGCTACACCTTC.

This sequence joins TRBV15 and TRBJ1-1; D may be TRBD1 (5 bases). V gave up 2 bases and J gave up 2 bases, with 15 bases separating them. The length of the CDR3 is 16 residues. The germline V gene has CDR1 LNHNV and CDR2 YYDKDF (reference sequence). The chain's CDR3 is CATSRPLRDGNTEAFF. The DNA of the CDR3 is TGTGCCACCAGCAGACCCCTCCGGGACGGTAACACTGAAGCTTTCTTT.

The V and J genes are TRBV18 and TRBJ1-1; TRBD1 agrees at 8 bases. The CDR3 length is 14 residues. With 4 bases clipped from V and 1 base from J, the junction kept 2 bases outside the gene matches. From germline, CDR1 is KGHSH and CDR2 LQKENI. Here the CDR3 reads CASSLGTGNTEAFF. The CDR3 coding sequence is TGTGCCAGCTCACTCGGGACAGGGAACACTGAAGCTTTCTTT.

This chain links TRBV5-1 with TRBJ2-2; 7 bases align to TRBD2. The germline V gene encodes CDR1 SGHRS and CDR2 YFSETQ. CDR3 size: 14 residues. Unmatched junction bases numbered 11, after V lost 10 bases and J lost 5 bases. Here the CDR3 DNA reads TGCGCCGGGAGACTAGCTTTTGAAACCGGGGAGCTGTTTTTT. Its translation: CAGRLAFETGELFF.

The chain combines TRBV27 with TRBJ2-3, with 7 bases aligning to TRBD1. V lost 4 bases to trimming and J lost 2 bases; unmatched junction nucleotides: 6. There are 15 residues in the CDR3. Germline CDR1 reads MNHEY; CDR2 reads SMNVEV (reference sequence). The CDR3: CASSSRDRNTDTQYF. The DNA for the CDR3 is TGTGCCAGCAGTTCCCGGGACAGAAACACAGATACGCAGTATTTT.

This rearrangement joins TRBV18 to TRBJ2-5; D may match TRBD1 or TRBD2 (5 bases each). CDR3 length: 15 amino acids. CDR1 and CDR2 from the germline V gene are KGHSH and LQKENI. The germline V and J ends were trimmed by 3 bases and 2 bases, with 13 bases remaining between them. This CDR3 is CASSPRGHTQETQYF. CDR3 nucleotides: TGTGCCAGCTCACCTCGGGGCCATACACAAGAGACCCAGTACTTC.